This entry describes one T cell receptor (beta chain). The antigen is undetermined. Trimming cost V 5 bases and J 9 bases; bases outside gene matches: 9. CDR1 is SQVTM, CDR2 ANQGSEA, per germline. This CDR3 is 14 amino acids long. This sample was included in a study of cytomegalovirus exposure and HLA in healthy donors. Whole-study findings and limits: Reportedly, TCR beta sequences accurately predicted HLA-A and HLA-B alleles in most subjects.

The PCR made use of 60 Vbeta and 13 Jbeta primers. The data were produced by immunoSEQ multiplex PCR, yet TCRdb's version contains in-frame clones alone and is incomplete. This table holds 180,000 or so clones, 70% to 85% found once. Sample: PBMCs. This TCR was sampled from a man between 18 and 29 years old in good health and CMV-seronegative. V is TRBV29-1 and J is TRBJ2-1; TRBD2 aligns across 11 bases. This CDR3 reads CSVYSGRAFLEQFF. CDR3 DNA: TGCAGCGTTTATAGCGGGAGGGCCTTCCTTGAGCAGTTCTTC.